A selection of T cell receptor beta chains follows, all from one sample in a study of CD8+ T cells in alopecia areata. Sequenced by immunoSEQ multiplex PCR; TCRdb stores in-frame clones only, minus some. The sample comprises about 120,000 clones, around two fifths of which are singletons, and approximately 3% rests with the top ten. Sequencing was done on a sample of CD4+ T cells sorted from blood. The receptors originated from a human donor with alopecia areata. The CDR3 runs from the conserved cysteine through the conserved F or W. D genes are given only for firm matches. For some rows the clone size is stated as once, few or many, or as a class when expanded; others skip it.

d_call	j_call	clone_size	v_call	cdr3_aa	cdr3_nt
TRBD1	TRBJ1-5	few	TRBV30	CAWSVGTARDQPQHF	TGTGCCTGGAGTGTCGGGACAGCTCGAGATCAGCCCCAGCATTTT
TRBD2	TRBJ2-5	NA	TRBV6-6	CASSDPGGLETQYF	TGTGCCAGCAGCGACCCGGGAGGGTTGGAGACCCAGTACTTC
TRBD1	TRBJ2-2	NA	TRBV7-3	CASSSNRGETGELFF	TGTGCCAGCAGCTCGAACAGGGGGGAAACCGGGGAGCTGTTTTTT
NA	TRBJ2-5	few	TRBV4-1	CASSQGGTGETQYF	TGCGCCAGCAGCCAAGGGGGGACGGGAGAGACCCAGTACTTC
NA	TRBJ1-2	many	TRBV7-9	CASKRGDYNYGYTF	TGTGCCAGCAAGAGAGGGGACTACAACTATGGCTACACCTTC
NA	TRBJ2-2	NA	TRBV19	CASSHPGNTGELFF	TGTGCCAGTAGTCATCCAGGGAACACCGGGGAGCTGTTTTTT
NA	TRBJ2-3	few	TRBV25-1	CASMEFGGRFPDTQYF	TGTGCCAGCATGGAGTTTGGCGGGCGGTTTCCAGATACGCAGTATTTT
NA	TRBJ2-7	NA	TRBV5-1	CASSLGGQFSDYEQYF	TGCGCCAGCAGCTTGGGGGGACAATTCTCGGACTACGAGCAGTACTTC
NA	TRBJ2-6	few	TRBV11-1	CASSRPQGNSGANVLTF	TGTGCCAGCAGCCGCCCGCAGGGGAACTCTGGGGCCAACGTCCTGACTTTC
NA	TRBJ2-1	few	TRBV6-5	CASSARPAYNEQFF	TGTGCCAGCAGTGCAAGGCCTGCTTACAATGAGCAGTTCTTC
NA	TRBJ1-4	NA	TRBV30	CAWRDGFNEKLFF	TGTGCCTGGAGGGACGGATTTAATGAAAAACTGTTTTTT